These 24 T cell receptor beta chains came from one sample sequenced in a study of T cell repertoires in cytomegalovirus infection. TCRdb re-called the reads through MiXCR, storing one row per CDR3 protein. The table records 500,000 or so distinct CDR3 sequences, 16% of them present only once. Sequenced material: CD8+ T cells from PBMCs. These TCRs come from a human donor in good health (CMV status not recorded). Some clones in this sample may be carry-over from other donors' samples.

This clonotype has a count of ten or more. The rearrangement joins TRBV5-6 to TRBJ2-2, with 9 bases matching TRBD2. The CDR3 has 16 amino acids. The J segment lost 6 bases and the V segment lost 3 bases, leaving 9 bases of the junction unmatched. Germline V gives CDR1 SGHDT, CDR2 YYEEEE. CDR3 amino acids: CASSWGSGGFAGELFF. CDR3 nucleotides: TGTGCCAGCAGCTGGGGAAGCGGGGGGTTTGCCGGGGAGCTGTTTTTT.

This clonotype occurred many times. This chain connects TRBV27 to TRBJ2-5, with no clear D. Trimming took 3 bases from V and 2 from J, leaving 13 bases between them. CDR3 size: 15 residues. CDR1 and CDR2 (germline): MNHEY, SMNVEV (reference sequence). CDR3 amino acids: CASSFLAELQETQYF. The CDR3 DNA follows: TGTGCCAGCAGTTTTCTCGCGGAATTACAAGAGACCCAGTACTTC.

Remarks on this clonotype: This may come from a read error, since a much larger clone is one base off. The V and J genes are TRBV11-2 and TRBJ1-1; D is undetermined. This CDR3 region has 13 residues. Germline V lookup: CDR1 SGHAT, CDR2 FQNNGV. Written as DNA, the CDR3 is TGTGGCAGCAGCCTTTACCGGGCCCCTGAAGCTTTCTTT. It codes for CGSSLYRAPEAFF.

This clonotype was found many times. In DNA form, the CDR3 reads TGCGCCAGCAGTGTATCCGAAAGCTCCTACAATGAGCAGTTCTTC. Its translation: CASSVSESSYNEQFF. The J gene is TRBJ2-1, the V gene TRBV10-1, with D hard to call. This CDR3 has 15 amino acids. Trimming stripped 4 bases from V and 0 bases from J, with 10 bases between. The germline gives CDR1 WNHNN, CDR2 SYGVQD (reference sequence).

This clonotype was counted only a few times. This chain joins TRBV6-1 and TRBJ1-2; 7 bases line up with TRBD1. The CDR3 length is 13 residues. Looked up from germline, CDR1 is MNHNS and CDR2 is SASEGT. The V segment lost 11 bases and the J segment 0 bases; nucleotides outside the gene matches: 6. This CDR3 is CAGTRGTNYGYTF. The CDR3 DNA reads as TGTGCCGGGACCAGGGGGACTAACTATGGCTACACCTTC.

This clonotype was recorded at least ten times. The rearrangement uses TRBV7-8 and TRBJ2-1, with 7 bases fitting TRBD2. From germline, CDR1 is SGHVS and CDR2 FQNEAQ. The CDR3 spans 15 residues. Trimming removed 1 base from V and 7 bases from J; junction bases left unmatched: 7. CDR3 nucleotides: TGTGCCAGCAGCTTAGGTCGGGGGGTCGGGAATGAGCAGTTCTTC. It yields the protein CASSLGRGVGNEQFF.

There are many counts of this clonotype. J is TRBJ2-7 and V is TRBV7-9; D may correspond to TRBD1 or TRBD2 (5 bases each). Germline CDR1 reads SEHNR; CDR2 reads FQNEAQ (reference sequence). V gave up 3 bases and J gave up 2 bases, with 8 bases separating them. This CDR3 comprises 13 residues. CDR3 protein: CASSLVGPYEQYF. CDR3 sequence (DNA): TGTGCCAGCAGCTTGGTGGGACCCTACGAGCAGTACTTC.

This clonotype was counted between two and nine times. CDR3 DNA sequence: TGTGCCAGCAGTTTCGCAGGGCCAAATGAGCAGTTCTTC. It codes for CASSFAGPNEQFF. The J gene is TRBJ2-1, the V gene TRBV28; tentatively, D is TRBD1 (5 bases). The CDR3 has 13 residues. Germline CDR1 reads MDHEN; CDR2 reads SYDVKM. Trimming removed 3 bases at V and 7 bases at J, with 10 bases between.

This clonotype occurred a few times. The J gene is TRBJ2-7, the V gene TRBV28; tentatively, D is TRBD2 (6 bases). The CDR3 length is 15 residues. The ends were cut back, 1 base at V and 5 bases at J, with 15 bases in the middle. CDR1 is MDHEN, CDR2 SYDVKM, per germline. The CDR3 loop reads CASSLFGRRRDEQYF. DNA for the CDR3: TGTGCCAGCAGTTTATTTGGGCGGCGGAGGGACGAGCAGTACTTC. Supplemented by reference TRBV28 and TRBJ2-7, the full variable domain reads DVKVTQSSRYLVKRTGEKVFLECVQDMDHENMFWYRQDPGLGLRLIYFSYDVKMKEKGDIPEGYSVSREKKERFSLILESASTNQTSMYLCASSLFGRRRDEQYFGPGTRLTVT.

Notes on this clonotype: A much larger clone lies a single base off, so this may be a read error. CDR3 loop: CASSNTGYEQYF. The CDR3 bases are TGTGCCAGCAGCAACACAGGGTACGAGCAGTACTTC. V is TRBV5-4 and J is TRBJ2-7; D may be TRBD1 (6 bases). The germline V gene encodes CDR1 SGHNT and CDR2 YYREEE (reference sequence). Trimming left V 4 bases short and J 4 bases short, with 9 bases between. The CDR3 extends over 12 amino acids.

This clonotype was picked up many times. The DNA for the CDR3 is TGTGCCAGTACCGGGACCACCTATGGCTACACCTTC. This codes for CASTGTTYGYTF. V and J are TRBV19 and TRBJ1-2, with D possibly matching TRBD1 (5 bases). CDR1 is LNHDA, CDR2 SQIVND, per germline (reference sequence). This CDR3 has 12 residues. Deletions cut 7 bases from V and 4 bases from J, with 10 bases between.

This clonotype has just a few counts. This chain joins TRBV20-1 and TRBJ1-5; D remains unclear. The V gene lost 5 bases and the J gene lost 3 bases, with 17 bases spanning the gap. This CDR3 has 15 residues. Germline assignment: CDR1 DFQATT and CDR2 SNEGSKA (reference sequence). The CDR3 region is CSAVDIREPNQPQHF. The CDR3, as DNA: TGCAGTGCTGTAGATATCCGGGAGCCCAATCAGCCCCAGCATTTT.

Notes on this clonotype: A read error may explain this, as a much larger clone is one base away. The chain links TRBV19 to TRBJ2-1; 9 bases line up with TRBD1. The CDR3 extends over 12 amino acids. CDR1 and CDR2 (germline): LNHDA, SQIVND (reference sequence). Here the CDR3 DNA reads TGTGCCAGTAGGGACAGGGGAAATGAGCGGTTCTTC. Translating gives CASRDRGNERFF.

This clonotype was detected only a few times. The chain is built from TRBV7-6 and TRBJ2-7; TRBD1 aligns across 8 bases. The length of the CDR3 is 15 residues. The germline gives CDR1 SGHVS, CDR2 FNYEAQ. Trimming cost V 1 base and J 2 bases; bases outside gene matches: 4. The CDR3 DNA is TGTGCCAGCAGCTTAGAGGGACAGGCAACCTACGAGCAGTACTTC. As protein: CASSLEGQATYEQYF.

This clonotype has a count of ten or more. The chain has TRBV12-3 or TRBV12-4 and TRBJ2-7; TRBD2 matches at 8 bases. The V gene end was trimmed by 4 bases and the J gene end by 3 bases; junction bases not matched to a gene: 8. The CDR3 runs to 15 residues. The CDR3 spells CASSSSGAGGYEQYF. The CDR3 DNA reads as TGTGCCAGCAGTTCCTCCGGGGCGGGGGGCTACGAGCAGTACTTC.

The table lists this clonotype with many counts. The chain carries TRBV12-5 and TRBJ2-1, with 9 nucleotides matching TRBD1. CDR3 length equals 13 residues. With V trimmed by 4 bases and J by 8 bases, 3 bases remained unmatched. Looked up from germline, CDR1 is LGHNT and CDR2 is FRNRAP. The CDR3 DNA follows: TGTGCTAGTGGTTCGGACAGGGGAGATGAGCAGTTCTTC. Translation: CASGSDRGDEQFF. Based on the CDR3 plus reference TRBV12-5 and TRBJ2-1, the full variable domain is DARVTQTPRHKVTEMGQEVTMRCQPILGHNTVFWYRQTMMQGLELLAYFRNRAPLDDSGMPKDRFSAEMPDATLATLKIQPSEPRDSAVYFCASGSDRGDEQFFGPGTRLTVL.

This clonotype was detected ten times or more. This CDR3 is CASSPYDSEQFF. CDR3 DNA: TGTGCCAGCAGTCCCTACGACAGTGAGCAGTTCTTC. This chain uses TRBV27 with TRBJ2-1; D is perhaps TRBD1 (5 bases). Between the trimmed V and J ends, which lost 5 bases and 9 bases, there was a span of 11 bases. CDR3 size: 12 residues. Germline loops: CDR1 MNHEY, CDR2 SMNVEV (reference sequence).

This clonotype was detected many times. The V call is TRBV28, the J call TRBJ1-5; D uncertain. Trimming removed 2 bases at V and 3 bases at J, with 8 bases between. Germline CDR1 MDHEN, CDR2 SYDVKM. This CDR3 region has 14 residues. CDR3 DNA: TGTGCCAGCAGTTTAAGTCAACTCAATCAGCCCCAGCATTTT. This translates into CASSLSQLNQPQHF.

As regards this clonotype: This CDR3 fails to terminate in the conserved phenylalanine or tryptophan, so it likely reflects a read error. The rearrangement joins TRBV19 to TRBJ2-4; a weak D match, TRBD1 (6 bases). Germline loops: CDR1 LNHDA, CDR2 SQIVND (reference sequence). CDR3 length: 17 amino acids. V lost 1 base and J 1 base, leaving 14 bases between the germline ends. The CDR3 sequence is CASSIAGAKGAKNIQYL. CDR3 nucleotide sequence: TGTGCCAGTAGTATAGCAGGGGCGAAAGGGGCCAAAAACATTCAGTACTTA.

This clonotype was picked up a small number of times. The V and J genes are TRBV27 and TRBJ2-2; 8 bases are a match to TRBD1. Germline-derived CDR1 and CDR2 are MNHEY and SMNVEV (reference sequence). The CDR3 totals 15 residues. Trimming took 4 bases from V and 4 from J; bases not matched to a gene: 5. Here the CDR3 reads CASSSQGEVTGELFF. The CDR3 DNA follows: TGTGCCAGCAGTTCACAGGGGGAAGTCACCGGGGAGCTGTTTTTT.

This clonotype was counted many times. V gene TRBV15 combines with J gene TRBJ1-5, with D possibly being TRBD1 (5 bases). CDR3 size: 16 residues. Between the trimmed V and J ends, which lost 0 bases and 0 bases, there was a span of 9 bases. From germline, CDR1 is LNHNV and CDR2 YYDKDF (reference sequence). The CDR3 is CATSRDSGGSNQPQHF. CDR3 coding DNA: TGTGCCACCAGCAGAGATTCCGGGGGTAGCAATCAGCCCCAGCATTTT.

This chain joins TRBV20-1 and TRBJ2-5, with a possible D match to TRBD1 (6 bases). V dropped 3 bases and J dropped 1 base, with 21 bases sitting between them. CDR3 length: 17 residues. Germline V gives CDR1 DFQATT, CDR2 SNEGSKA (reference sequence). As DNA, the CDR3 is TGCAGTGCTAGTGGAACTGAACAGGGACCTGTCCAAGAGACCCAGTACTTC. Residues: CSASGTEQGPVQETQYF.

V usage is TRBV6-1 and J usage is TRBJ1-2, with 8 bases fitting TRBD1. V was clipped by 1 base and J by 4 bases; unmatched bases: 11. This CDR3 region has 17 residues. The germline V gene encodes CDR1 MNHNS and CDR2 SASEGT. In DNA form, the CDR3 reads TGTGCCAGCAGTGAAGAGCCAGGGGGCAGGAGTCTCTATGGCTACACCTTC. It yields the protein CASSEEPGGRSLYGYTF.

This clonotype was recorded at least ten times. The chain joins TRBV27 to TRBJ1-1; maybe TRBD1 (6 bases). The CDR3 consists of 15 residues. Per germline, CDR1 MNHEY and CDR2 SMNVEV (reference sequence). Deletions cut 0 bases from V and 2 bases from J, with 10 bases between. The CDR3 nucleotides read TGTGCCAGCAGTTTATCACAGGGCTTAAACACTGAAGCTTTCTTT. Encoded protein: CASSLSQGLNTEAFF.